Below, 30 T cell receptor beta chains from the same sample are listed, as sequenced in a study of technical replicates of blood from several donors. Repertoires were generated with immunoSEQ multiplex PCR, while TCRdb's copy carries only in-frame clones and drops some. The table shows tens of thousands of clones, with 95% to 98% occurring only once. Material: T cells isolated from PBMCs. Every receptor here comes from a human donor in good health.

The rearrangement links TRBV4-1 to TRBJ1-4; D remains ambiguous. V lost 1 base to trimming and J lost 8 bases, with 11 bases between them. The CDR3 is 14 amino acids. Germline CDR1 MGHRA, CDR2 YSYEKL. As DNA, the CDR3 is TGCGCCAGCAGCCAAGTCAAGTCGGTGGAAAAACTGTTTTTT. This sequence encodes CASSQVKSVEKLFF.

The rearrangement uses TRBV7-6 and TRBJ2-1; D is undetermined. The CDR3 extends over 12 amino acids. Trimming cost V 3 bases and J 6 bases, with 6 bases left between them. CDR1 and CDR2 from the germline V gene are SGHVS and FNYEAQ. Here the CDR3 reads CASSFISNEQFF. The CDR3, as DNA: TGTGCCAGCAGCTTCATTTCCAATGAGCAGTTCTTC.

The chain combines TRBV7-3 with TRBJ2-2, with TRBD2 identical over 11 bases. From germline, CDR1 is SGHTA and CDR2 FQGTGA. The CDR3 is 15 amino acids. The junction had 6 bases not matched to a gene; V was cut back by 5 bases and J by 7 bases. The CDR3 reads CASSGTGTSGGELFF. For the CDR3, the DNA is TGTGCCAGCAGCGGGACAGGGACTAGCGGCGGGGAGCTGTTTTTT.

This chain joins TRBV6-1 and TRBJ2-5; maybe TRBD2 (6 bases). CDR3 length equals 16 residues. CDR1 is MNHNS and CDR2 is SASEGT in the germline V gene. Deletions cut 2 bases from V and 5 bases from J, with 18 bases between. The DNA of the CDR3 is TGTGCCAGCAGTGAATCCCCGGGAGCCCAACAGGAGACCCAGTACTTC. Its protein is CASSESPGAQQETQYF.

J is TRBJ2-7 and V is TRBV27, with D tentatively TRBD2 (6 bases). The length of the CDR3 is 11 residues. Germline V gene sequence: CDR1 MNHEY, CDR2 SMNVEV (reference sequence). Trimming took 11 bases from V and 5 from J, leaving 13 bases between them. The CDR3 region has the DNA TGTGCCTCTAATGGGGGGAACGAGCAGTACTTC. Its translation: CASNGGNEQYF.

The rearrangement links TRBV4-1 to TRBJ1-2; 7 bases line up with TRBD1. The CDR3 runs to 16 residues. V was clipped by 5 bases and J by 3 bases; unmatched bases: 12. The germline gives CDR1 MGHRA, CDR2 YSYEKL. The CDR3, as DNA: TGCGCCAGCAGCTCCGGCCGACGACAGGGACACTATGGCTACACCTTC. As protein: CASSSGRRQGHYGYTF.

The rearrangement joins TRBV6-1 to TRBJ2-7, with a weak D call TRBD2 (5 bases). The germline V gene has CDR1 MNHNS and CDR2 SASEGT. The V gene lost 8 bases and the J gene lost 2 bases, with 13 bases spanning the gap. The CDR3 contains 13 residues. The CDR3 reads CASVGRGPYEQYF. CDR3 DNA sequence: TGTGCCAGCGTAGGGCGAGGGCCCTACGAGCAGTACTTC.

This clone is a singleton in its sample. The V call is TRBV4-1, the J call TRBJ2-7, with 11 bases matching TRBD2. The V segment lost 2 bases and the J segment 3 bases; nucleotides outside the gene matches: 9. Germline V gene sequence: CDR1 MGHRA, CDR2 YSYEKL. The CDR3 runs 17 residues. In nucleotides, the CDR3 is TGCGCCAGCAGCCAAAAGACTAGCGGGATTGCTATCTACGAGCAGTACTTC. This sequence encodes CASSQKTSGIAIYEQYF.

The gene calls are TRBV21-1 and TRBJ1-2; TRBD1 is taken as the D call from the table, unchecked against the DNA. TRBV21-1 is a pseudogene locus. The CDR3 runs 16 residues. CDR3 bases: TGTGCCAGCAACCCATACAGGAAGGGGCAGAACTATGGCTACACCTTC. Its translation: CASNPYRKGQNYGYTF.

In this sample, this clone turned up once. CDR3 coding DNA: TGTGCCAGCAGCTTACGGAGGGGGCGCGGCGGGGCCCCCTACGAGCAGTACTTC. Protein product: CASSLRRGRGGAPYEQYF. V gene TRBV7-2 combines with J gene TRBJ2-7, with D maybe TRBD1 (7 bases). The CDR3 extends over 18 amino acids. Germline CDR1 SGHTA, CDR2 FQGNSA. Trimming cost V 2 bases and J 2 bases, with 22 bases left between them.

This clone was picked up one time. The identical CDR3 is also encoded by other nucleotide sequences in the sample. V gene TRBV30 combines with J gene TRBJ2-5; D remains ambiguous. The CDR3 spans 12 residues. Germline CDR1 GTSNPN, CDR2 SVGIG (reference sequence). V shed 2 bases and J shed 0 bases, with 4 bases lying between them. CDR3 nucleotide sequence: TGTGCCTGGAGTTACAACCAAGAGACCCAGTACTTC. Its translation is CAWSYNQETQYF.

This chain joins TRBV4-1 and TRBJ2-7; D is ambiguous. This CDR3 spans 15 amino acids. Germline CDR1 reads MGHRA; CDR2 reads YSYEKL. Deletions cut 0 bases from V and 0 bases from J, with 9 bases between. CDR3 bases: TGCGCCAGCAGCCAAGATGGTAGGAGCTCCTACGAGCAGTACTTC. The encoded protein is CASSQDGRSSYEQYF.

The chain uses TRBV11-2 and TRBJ2-7; TRBD2 is a possible D gene (5 bases). Germline lookup yields CDR1 SGHAT and CDR2 FQNNGV. The CDR3 length is 16 residues. Deletions cut 3 bases from V and 0 bases from J, with 15 bases between. In DNA form, the CDR3 reads TGTGCCAGCAGCTTTGGTGCCGAGGGCCTCTCCTACGAGCAGTACTTC. It specifies CASSFGAEGLSYEQYF.

J is TRBJ2-7 and V is TRBV28, with D possibly being TRBD1 (6 bases). The V gene's germline CDR1 is MDHEN and CDR2 SYDVKM. Trimming took 5 bases from V and 2 from J, leaving 22 bases between them. The CDR3 has 17 residues. The CDR3: CASSKIGSRTETYEQYF. The CDR3 DNA follows: TGTGCCAGCAGTAAAATCGGGTCTCGGACAGAAACCTACGAGCAGTACTTC.

The chain employs TRBV5-1 and TRBJ1-1; D is unresolved. This CDR3 is built from 15 residues. Germline V gene lookup returns CDR1 SGHRS and CDR2 YFSETQ. The ends were cut back, 4 bases at V and 0 bases at J, with 13 bases in the middle. The CDR3, as DNA: TGCGCCAGCAGCAAAGGGCCGGGGATGAACACTGAAGCTTTCTTT. Translated, it gives CASSKGPGMNTEAFF.

CDR3 region: CASTFNLTRYLAGAYEQYF. The CDR3 coding sequence is TGCGCCAGCACCTTCAATCTCACCCGGTACCTAGCGGGAGCCTACGAGCAGTACTTC. The chain joins TRBV5-1 to TRBJ2-7, with 10 bases fitting TRBD2. The CDR3 is made up of 19 amino acids. The germline V gene has CDR1 SGHRS and CDR2 YFSETQ. With V trimmed by 6 bases and J by 2 bases, 20 bases remained unmatched.

This chain links TRBV10-3 with TRBJ2-7; 7 bases match TRBD1. Per germline, CDR1 ENHRY and CDR2 SYGVKD. Trimming cost V 2 bases and J 5 bases; bases outside gene matches: 6. The CDR3 has 14 residues. The CDR3 loop reads CAISEETGSDEQYF. The CDR3, as DNA: TGTGCCATCAGTGAGGAGACAGGGAGCGACGAGCAGTACTTC.

The chain recombines TRBV5-5 with TRBJ2-7, with 7 bases that match TRBD1. V gave up 3 bases and J gave up 3 bases; unmatched junction bases: 9. This CDR3 has 15 amino acids. Looked up from germline, CDR1 is SGHKS and CDR2 is YYEKEE (reference sequence). CDR3 in DNA: TGTGCCAGCAGCTCGAAAGGACAGGTCGTCTACGAGCAGTACTTC. Translated: CASSSKGQVVYEQYF.

The rearrangement uses TRBV7-9 and TRBJ1-3; D gene ambiguous. With 3 bases removed from V and 2 bases from J, the gap between germline ends came to 8 bases. The CDR3 runs 14 residues. Germline values: CDR1 SEHNR, CDR2 FQNEAQ (reference sequence). CDR3 region: CASSFEEPGNTIYF. CDR3 bases: TGTGCCAGCAGCTTTGAGGAACCTGGAAACACCATATATTTT.

V gene TRBV11-3 combines with J gene TRBJ1-1; tentatively, D is TRBD1 (5 bases). The CDR3 runs to 14 residues. The germline V gene has CDR1 SGHNT and CDR2 YENEEA. Trimming stripped 3 bases from V and 3 bases from J, with 11 bases between. The CDR3 sequence is CASSFTGGDTEAFF. CDR3 coding DNA: TGTGCCAGCAGCTTCACCGGGGGTGACACTGAAGCTTTCTTT.

CDR3 coding DNA: TGTGCCAGCAGCGGTAGAACTGAAGCTTTCTTT. Translating gives CASSGRTEAFF. The V call is TRBV6-6, the J call TRBJ1-1, with D unresolved. The CDR3 has 11 residues. V lost 6 bases to trimming and J lost 5 bases, with 7 bases between them. Looked up from germline, CDR1 is MNHNY and CDR2 is SVGAGI (reference sequence).

This clone appeared a single time. DNA for the CDR3: TGTGCCATCAGCCAGACTAGCGGGATAGACACCGGGGAGCTGTTTTTT. Translation gives CAISQTSGIDTGELFF. The chain is built from TRBV10-3 and TRBJ2-2; 11 bases map to TRBD2. Per the germline V gene, CDR1 is ENHRY and CDR2 is SYGVKD. There are 16 residues in the CDR3. With V trimmed by 6 bases and J by 3 bases, 6 bases remained unmatched.

The rearrangement uses TRBV11-3 and TRBJ2-2, with 7 positions matching TRBD2. The V segment lost 6 bases and the J segment 5 bases; nucleotides outside the gene matches: 9. From germline, CDR1 is SGHNT and CDR2 YENEEA. The CDR3 runs to 15 residues. The CDR3 DNA is TGTGCCAGCAGAAGCTCGGGGGAGGGGACCGGGGAGCTGTTTTTT. Protein product: CASRSSGEGTGELFF.

The rearrangement uses TRBV6-9 and TRBJ2-2; a possible D gene is TRBD1 (6 bases). This CDR3 contains 11 residues. Trimming stripped 11 bases from V and 9 bases from J, with 13 bases between. From germline, CDR1 is MNHGY and CDR2 SVAAGI. This chain's CDR3 is CAGYRVRELFF. DNA for the CDR3: TGTGCCGGTTACAGGGTGCGGGAGCTGTTTTTT.

The genes are TRBV4-1 and TRBJ2-7; weak D call: TRBD1 (6 bases). The CDR3 runs to 15 residues. The V end lost 2 bases, the J end lost 3 bases, and 14 bases lay between the germline ends. Germline CDR1 reads MGHRA; CDR2 reads YSYEKL. The DNA for the CDR3 is TGCGCCAGCAGCCAACCAACCAACAGGGACTACGAGCAGTACTTC. Residues: CASSQPTNRDYEQYF.

This chain links TRBV7-7 with TRBJ2-1, with D possibly matching TRBD2 (6 bases). CDR3 length: 14 residues. Germline CDR1 reads SSHAT; CDR2 reads FNYEAQ (reference sequence). The ends were cut back, 5 bases at V and 7 bases at J, with 15 bases in the middle. The CDR3 region is CASSPGLTENEQFF. The CDR3 DNA reads TGTGCCAGCAGCCCAGGACTAACTGAGAATGAGCAGTTCTTC. The whole variable domain, filled in from reference TRBV7-7 and TRBJ2-1, reads GAGVSQSPRYKVTKRGQDVTLRCDPISSHATLYWYQQALGQGPEFLTYFNYEAQPDKSGLPSDRFSAERPEGSISTLTIQRTEQRDSAMYRCASSPGLTENEQFFGPGTRLTVL.

The V and J genes are TRBV15 and TRBJ2-3; D is possibly TRBD2 (6 bases). The V gene's germline CDR1 is LNHNV and CDR2 YYDKDF (reference sequence). There are 13 residues in the CDR3. V lost 7 bases and J lost 5, with 13 bases in between. Here the CDR3 DNA reads TGTGCCACCACTAAGGACTACGAAGATACGCAGTATTTT. Amino acid sequence: CATTKDYEDTQYF.

V is TRBV19 and J is TRBJ2-7, with 7 positions matching TRBD2. This CDR3 contains 11 residues. The V gene's germline CDR1 is LNHDA and CDR2 SQIVND (reference sequence). The CDR3 reads CAGGPLGEQYF. In nucleotides, the CDR3 is TGTGCGGGAGGGCCCCTGGGGGAGCAGTACTTC.

This rearrangement joins TRBV18 to TRBJ1-2; tentative D call: TRBD1 (5 bases). Germline V gene sequence: CDR1 KGHSH, CDR2 LQKENI. V gave up 3 bases and J gave up 4 bases, with 15 bases separating them. CDR3 length: 15 residues. CDR3 bases: TGTGCCAGCTCACCTATCACGGACACCGTCTATGGCTACACCTTC. It translates to CASSPITDTVYGYTF.

This sequence joins TRBV7-9 and TRBJ2-7; weak D call: TRBD1 (5 bases). Germline V gene data show CDR1 as SEHNR and CDR2 as FQNEAQ (reference sequence). V was cut by 7 bases and J by 6 bases, with 13 bases left in between. This CDR3 is built from 12 residues. As DNA, the CDR3 is TGTGCCAGCACCTTGCAGGGTCGCGAGCAGTACTTC. Its translation is CASTLQGREQYF. Full variable domain (rest looked up from reference TRBV7-9 and TRBJ2-7): DTGVSQNPRHKITKRGQNVTFRCDPISEHNRLYWYRQTLGQGPEFLTYFQNEAQLEKSRLLSDRFSAERPKGSFSTLEIQRTEQGDSAMYLCASTLQGREQYFGPGTRLTVT.